This T cell receptor (beta chain) was observed in a study of T-cell memory formation after mild COVID-19. The CDR3 contains 19 residues. Germline V gene lookup returns CDR1 DFQATT and CDR2 SNEGSKA (reference sequence). With 3 bases removed from V and 2 bases from J, the gap between germline ends came to 28 bases. In its sample, this clonotype is medium-sized. MiXCR, applied by TCRdb to the 5' RACE reads, yields one record per CDR3 protein. The sample has tens of thousands of distinct CDR3 sequences, more than 10% seen once; the top ten hold about 27%. The sequenced sample consisted of PBMCs or a T cell subset sorted from them (not recorded which). V and J are TRBV20-1 and TRBJ1-2; D possibly corresponds to TRBD1 (6 bases). The TCR comes from an adult woman who had mild COVID-19 (a few samples of this study predate the infection). Cell type and time point are not known. The CDR3 DNA is TGCAGTGCTAGTCCAGCGACAACCCGACAACACAGGGACAACTATGGCTACACCTTC. It translates to CSASPATTRQHRDNYGYTF.